The 17 T cell receptor beta chains below all came from one sample that was sequenced in a study of chemoradiotherapy in HPV16-positive cancers. Generated by immunoSEQ multiplex PCR, the TCRdb table keeps only in-frame clones and is missing some. The table records about 3,700 clones, roughly 90% of them present only once. The sequenced sample was tumor tissue, obtained from a patient who underwent chemoradiotherapy. Every receptor here comes from a human donor with HPV-associated anogenital cancer.

The CDR3 DNA reads as TGTGCCAGCAGTGCGTCGATAGCGGGGGGAAGCACAGATACGCAGTATTTT. Translated: CASSASIAGGSTDTQYF. The genes are TRBV6-1 and TRBJ2-3; 10 nucleotides agree with TRBD2. The junction had 7 bases not matched to a gene; V was cut back by 4 bases and J by 0 bases. Germline V gene lookup returns CDR1 MNHNS and CDR2 SASEGT. The length of the CDR3 is 17 residues.

The gene calls are TRBV7-2 and TRBJ2-7, with TRBD1 matching 7 bases. In germline, CDR1 is SGHTA, CDR2 FQGNSA. There are 13 residues in the CDR3. Trimming cost V 5 bases and J 4 bases; bases outside gene matches: 5. Here the CDR3 reads CASSANRGYEQYF. As DNA, the CDR3 is TGTGCCAGCAGCGCTAACAGGGGTTACGAGCAGTACTTC.

The gene calls are TRBV11-2 and TRBJ1-2, with TRBD1 as a possible D gene (6 bases). The V gene lost 4 bases and the J gene lost 8 bases, with 8 bases spanning the gap. The germline CDR1 and CDR2 sequences are SGHAT and FQNNGV. The CDR3 runs to 11 residues. CDR3 protein: CASSSGAGYTF. DNA for the CDR3: TGTGCCAGCAGCTCAGGGGCGGGCTACACCTTC. Full variable domain (rest looked up from reference TRBV11-2 and TRBJ1-2): EAGVAQSPRYKIIEKRQSVAFWCNPISGHATLYWYQQILGQGPKLLIQFQNNGVVDDSQLPKDRFSAERLKGVDSTLKIQPAKLEDSAVYLCASSSGAGYTFGSGTRLTVV.

The V gene is TRBV6-1, the J gene TRBJ1-5; 8 positions match TRBD1. CDR1 is MNHNS, CDR2 SASEGT, per germline. This CDR3 spans 15 amino acids. V shed 2 bases and J 3 bases; nucleotides not matched to a gene: 3. Written as DNA, the CDR3 is TGTGCCAGCAGTGAAATGGGACAGGCCAATCAGCCCCAGCATTTT. Its protein is CASSEMGQANQPQHF.

This clone was seen only a few times. The genes are TRBV7-9 and TRBJ2-7; D is unclear. Germline loops: CDR1 SEHNR, CDR2 FQNEAQ (reference sequence). V lost 5 bases and J lost 8, with 22 bases in between. The CDR3 contains 15 residues. CDR3 region: CASSAPEDPFVKQYF. The CDR3 DNA reads as TGTGCCAGCAGCGCACCCGAGGACCCGTTTGTGAAGCAGTACTTC.

V gene TRBV25-1 combines with J gene TRBJ1-2, with a tentative D call TRBD1 (6 bases). Deletions cut 6 bases from V and 4 bases from J, with 15 bases between. The CDR3 runs 14 residues. The germline gives CDR1 MGHDK, CDR2 SYGVNS. Here the CDR3 DNA reads TGTGCCAGCAGCCAGGGGTTGAGGGCCTATGGCTACACCTTC. Protein sequence: CASSQGLRAYGYTF.

This clone was seen just once. The gene calls are TRBV9 and TRBJ2-1; no clear D gene. Germline lookup yields CDR1 SGDLS and CDR2 YYNGEE. This CDR3 has 15 residues. V was trimmed by 2 bases and J by 4 bases, leaving 13 bases between them. The CDR3, as DNA: TGTGCCAGCAGCGTCAGCGAATTCCGTTACAATGAGCAGTTCTTC. Amino acid sequence: CASSVSEFRYNEQFF. The whole variable domain, remainder taken from reference TRBV9 and TRBJ2-1, is DSGVTQTPKHLITATGQRVTLRCSPRSGDLSVYWYQQSLDQGLQFLIQYYNGEERAKGNILERFSAQQFPDLHSELNLSSLELGDSALYFCASSVSEFRYNEQFFGPGTRLTVL.

The gene calls are TRBV5-6 and TRBJ1-4; no clear D. Trimming took 4 bases from V and 7 from J, leaving 23 bases between them. The CDR3 length is 17 residues. Per the germline V gene, CDR1 is SGHDT and CDR2 is YYEEEE. CDR3: CASSQTAVQIQLEKLFF. The CDR3 DNA reads as TGTGCCAGCAGCCAAACCGCTGTACAGATCCAGCTTGAAAAACTGTTTTTT.

The chain has TRBV7-3 and TRBJ2-2; D is undetermined. This CDR3 is built from 13 residues. Deletions cut 2 bases from V and 4 bases from J, with 5 bases between. Germline V gene data show CDR1 as SGHTA and CDR2 as FQGTGA. CDR3 nucleotide sequence: TGTGCCAGCAGCTTATTAGTCACCGGGGAGCTGTTTTTT. Protein: CASSLLVTGELFF.

V and J are TRBV10-1 and TRBJ2-7, with 9 bases aligning to TRBD2. V was pared by 2 bases and J by 1 base, with 21 bases of the junction left unmatched. Per germline, CDR1 WNHNN and CDR2 SYGVQD (reference sequence). The CDR3 covers 21 residues. CDR3 sequence (DNA): TGCGCCAGCAGTGAGGGCCCCCCCAACACCGTTTCCAGCGGGGGGTCCTACGAGCAGTACTTC. Its translation is CASSEGPPNTVSSGGSYEQYF.

The chain recombines TRBV10-3 with TRBJ2-5; 9 nucleotides match TRBD1. Germline lookup yields CDR1 ENHRY and CDR2 SYGVKD. V shed 10 bases and J 4 bases; nucleotides not matched to a gene: 13. The CDR3 consists of 15 residues. The CDR3 here is CATSPGGQGIETQYF. DNA for the CDR3: TGTGCCACCTCCCCGGGAGGACAGGGGATAGAGACCCAGTACTTC.

This chain uses TRBV7-9 with TRBJ2-5, with D maybe TRBD2 (5 bases). The V end was cut by 5 bases, the J end by 3 bases, with 13 bases between. CDR1 and CDR2 from the germline V gene are SEHNR and FQNEAQ (reference sequence). The CDR3 is 14 amino acids. The CDR3 coding sequence is TGTGCCAGCAGCCCGAGGACTGGCAAAGAGACCCAGTACTTC. It yields the protein CASSPRTGKETQYF. The full variable domain, rest sourced from reference TRBV7-9 and TRBJ2-5, is DTGVSQNPRHKITKRGQNVTFRCDPISEHNRLYWYRQTLGQGPEFLTYFQNEAQLEKSRLLSDRFSAERPKGSFSTLEIQRTEQGDSAMYLCASSPRTGKETQYFGPGTRLLVL.

This chain connects TRBV5-1 to TRBJ2-3; D possibly corresponds to TRBD1 (5 bases). Deletions cut 4 bases from V and 0 bases from J, with 12 bases between. Germline V gene data show CDR1 as SGHRS and CDR2 as YFSETQ. CDR3 size: 15 residues. The CDR3 DNA reads as TGCGCCAGCAGCCCAGGGTATACTAGCACAGATACGCAGTATTTT. This translates into CASSPGYTSTDTQYF.

The chain carries TRBV18 and TRBJ2-3; unclear D gene. V dropped 2 bases and J dropped 4 bases, with 4 bases sitting between them. CDR1 and CDR2 (germline): KGHSH, LQKENI. The CDR3 sequence is 12 residues long. CDR3 in amino acids: CASSPGPDTQYF. CDR3 DNA sequence: TGTGCCAGCTCACCAGGGCCAGATACGCAGTATTTT.

The V gene is TRBV5-1, the J gene TRBJ1-1; D gene uncertain. Germline V gene lookup returns CDR1 SGHRS and CDR2 YFSETQ. V gave up 2 bases and J gave up 1 base, with 3 bases separating them. The CDR3 spans 12 residues. The CDR3, as DNA: TGCGCCAGCAGCTTACAGAACACTGAAGCTTTCTTT. Its protein is CASSLQNTEAFF.

The genes are TRBV6-1 and TRBJ1-4, with D possibly matching TRBD1 (5 bases). V was trimmed by 7 bases and J by 8 bases, leaving 14 bases between them. CDR3 length: 13 amino acids. Germline values: CDR1 MNHNS, CDR2 SASEGT. The CDR3 is CASTPQGREKLFF. The CDR3 DNA sequence: TGTGCCAGCACCCCCCAGGGTAGGGAAAAACTGTTTTTT.

This clone has a single count. The CDR3 is CAANQETGEQYF. The CDR3 nucleotides are TGTGCCGCCAATCAAGAAACGGGGGAGCAGTACTTC. The chain carries TRBV6-5 and TRBJ2-7; possible D gene TRBD2, 5 bases. This CDR3 is 12 amino acids long. Germline values: CDR1 MNHEY, CDR2 SVGAGI. The V gene lost 11 bases and the J gene lost 7 bases, with 18 bases spanning the gap.